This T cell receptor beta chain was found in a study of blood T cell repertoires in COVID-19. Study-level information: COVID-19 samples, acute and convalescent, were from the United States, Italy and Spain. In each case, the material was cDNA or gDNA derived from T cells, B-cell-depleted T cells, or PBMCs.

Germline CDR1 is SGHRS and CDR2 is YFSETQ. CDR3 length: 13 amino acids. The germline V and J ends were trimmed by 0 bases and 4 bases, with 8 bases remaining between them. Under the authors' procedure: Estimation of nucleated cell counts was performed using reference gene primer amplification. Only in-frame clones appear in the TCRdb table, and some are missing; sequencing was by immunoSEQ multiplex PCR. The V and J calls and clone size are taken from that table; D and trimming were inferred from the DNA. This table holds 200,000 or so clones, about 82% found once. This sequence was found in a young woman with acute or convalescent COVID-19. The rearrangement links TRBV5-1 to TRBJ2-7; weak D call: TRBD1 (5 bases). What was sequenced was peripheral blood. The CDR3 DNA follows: TGCGCCAGCAGCTTGGAGGGGCTTTACGAGCAGTACTTC. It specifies CASSLEGLYEQYF. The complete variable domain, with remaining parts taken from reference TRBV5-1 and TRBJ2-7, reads KAGVTQTPRYLIKTRGQQVTLSCSPISGHRSVSWYQQTPGQGLQFLFEYFSETQRNKGNFPGRFSGRQFSNSRSEMNVSTLELGDSALYLCASSLEGLYEQYFGPGTRLTVT.